Listed here is a single T cell receptor beta chain. The same CDR3 can be traced to other DNA sequences in this sample. The data were taken from a study of shared clonotypes between healthy human individuals. V dropped 5 bases and J dropped 4 bases, with 8 bases sitting between them. Per the germline V gene, CDR1 is MDHEN and CDR2 is SYDVKM. The CDR3 loop spans 12 amino acids. Authors' analysis steps: Filtering of immunoSEQ junctional sequences could not match full-length read filtering. Generated by immunoSEQ multiplex PCR, the TCRdb table keeps only in-frame clones and is missing some. The DNA was the basis for D and trimming; V, J and clone size are from that table. This repertoire shows over a million clones, approximately 98% found once; its top ten account for around 0.45%.

This chain links TRBV28 with TRBJ1-2; D unclear. The sequencing sample was made of naive CD4+ T cells sorted from blood. This sample's subset: CD45RA+ positively selected. The TCR was taken from a man aged 25-40 years in good health. The CDR3 nucleotides are TGTGCCAGCAGTCAAGGAGGCTATGGCTACACCTTC. Protein sequence: CASSQGGYGYTF.